This TCR beta chain was sequenced in a study of T cell repertoires in cytomegalovirus infection. This clonotype was counted only a few times. What it binds is unknown. V was trimmed by 7 bases and J by 9 bases, leaving 25 bases between them. This CDR3 is built from 15 residues. TCRdb re-derived calls from the reads in MiXCR, one entry per CDR3 protein. This sample carries roughly 180,000 distinct CDR3 sequences, roughly 17% of them seen once, and the ten largest clones take about 25%. General study results and limits: Pooled public TCR beta family frequency picked out CMV carriers with the relevant HLA.

Sequenced: CD8+ T cells from PBMCs. The sequence was collected from a human donor in good health (CMV status not recorded). Some clones in this sample may be carry-over from other donors' samples. V gene TRBV12-3 or TRBV12-4 combines with J gene TRBJ2-7; tentative D call: TRBD1 (6 bases). For the CDR3, the DNA is TGTGCCAGCACTCCCAGGGGACGGAAGGGTCACGTGCAGTACTTC. Its translation is CASTPRGRKGHVQYF.